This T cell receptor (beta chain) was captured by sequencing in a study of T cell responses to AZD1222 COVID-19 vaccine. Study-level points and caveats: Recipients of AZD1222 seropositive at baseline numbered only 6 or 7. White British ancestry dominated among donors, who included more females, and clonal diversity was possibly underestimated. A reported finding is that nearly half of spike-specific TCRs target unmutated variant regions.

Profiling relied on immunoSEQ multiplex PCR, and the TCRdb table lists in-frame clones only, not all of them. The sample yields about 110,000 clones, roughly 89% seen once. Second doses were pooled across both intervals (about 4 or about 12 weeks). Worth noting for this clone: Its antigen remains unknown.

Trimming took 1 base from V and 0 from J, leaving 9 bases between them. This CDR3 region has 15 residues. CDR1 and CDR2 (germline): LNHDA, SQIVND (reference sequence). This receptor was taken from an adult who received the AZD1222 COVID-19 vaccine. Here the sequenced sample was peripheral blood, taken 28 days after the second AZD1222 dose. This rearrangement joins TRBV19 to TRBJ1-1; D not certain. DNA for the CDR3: TGTGCCAGTAGTATAGCTGTCACCATGAACACTGAAGCTTTCTTT. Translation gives CASSIAVTMNTEAFF. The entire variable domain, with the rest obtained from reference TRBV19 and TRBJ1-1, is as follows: DGGITQSPKYLFRKEGQNVTLSCEQNLNHDAMYWYRQDPGQGLRLIYYSQIVNDFQKGDIAEGYSVSREKKESFPLTVTSAQKNPTAFYLCASSIAVTMNTEAFFGQGTRLTVV.